The clone carrying this T cell receptor beta chain appeared a few times. The antigen remains undetermined. These data come from a study of response to subunit inactivated influenza vaccine. Study-level points and caveats: That few new T cells are recruited by each seasonal influenza vaccination was the authors' suggestion.

One entry per CDR3 protein results from TCRdb running MiXCR on the RT-PCR reads. The table includes 550,000 to 800,000 distinct CDR3 sequences, 15% to 19% detected once. V gave up 0 bases and J gave up 0 bases, with 7 bases separating them. Germline-derived CDR1 and CDR2 are SGDLS and YYNGEE. This CDR3 spans 15 amino acids. The sequences come from PBMCs from blood, collected less than 13 days after vaccination. This chain connects TRBV9 to TRBJ2-1; D call uncertain. The TCR originated in a man in his fifties who received an inactivated influenza vaccine. The CDR3 DNA reads as TGTGCCAGCAGCGTAGGATCGAGCTCCTACAATGAGCAGTTCTTC. Its translation is CASSVGSSSYNEQFF.